The clone carrying this T cell receptor (beta chain) was counted between two and nine times. The data originate from a study of T cell repertoires in cytomegalovirus infection. Each CDR3 protein is one row after TCRdb ran MiXCR on the reads. Among approximately 500,000 distinct CDR3 sequences listed, roughly 10% were seen once. Germline CDR1 LGHDT, CDR2 YNNKEL (reference sequence). The CDR3 spans 11 residues. V lost 6 bases, J lost 13 bases, and 6 bases stayed unmatched. Sequencing was carried out using PBMCs. This sequence was found in a human donor in good health (CMV status not recorded). Some clones in this sample may be carry-over from other donors' samples. The chain combines TRBV3-1 with TRBJ2-1; 7 nucleotides line up with TRBD2. The CDR3 is CASRTGTIQFF. In nucleotides, the CDR3 is TGTGCCAGCAGAACCGGGACTATACAGTTCTTC.